Below, one TCR beta chain is given with its context. This specimen belongs to a study of long-term antiretroviral therapy in people with HIV. An immunoSEQ assay, version v3.0, was performed at survey level. Profiling relied on immunoSEQ multiplex PCR, and the TCRdb table lists in-frame clones only, not all of them. This table has 25,000 to 35,000 clones, around 93% appearing once. The CDR3 is 16 residues long. Germline V gene data show CDR1 as SGHNT and CDR2 as YYREEE (reference sequence). V dropped 4 bases and J dropped 0 bases, with 14 bases sitting between them. The rearrangement links TRBV5-4 to TRBJ2-1; maybe TRBD1 (5 bases). The input for sequencing was unsorted PBMCs, taken 5.3 years after starting antiretroviral therapy. This sequence was found in a man in his fifties with HIV. CDR3 in DNA: TGTGCCAGCAGCCCGACAGCCCGGAGCTCCTACAATGAGCAGTTCTTC. Encoded protein: CASSPTARSSYNEQFF.